This TCR beta chain was profiled in a study of cytomegalovirus exposure and HLA in healthy donors (dated by TCRdb to about 2017). Regarding the complete study: An earlier analysis of approximately 550 of the donors reported roughly 300 Gb of sequence data and 117 million unique TCR beta sequences from some 180 million T cells. Roughly 290 gigabases of sequencing data and around 80 million unique TCR sequences made up an early release that covered approximately 700 HLA-typed donors. Among the roughly 390 genotyped donors, 75% to 90% belonged to the genetic ancestry cluster associated with self-reported Caucasian donors. The study aimed to test whether cataloging public T cell receptors could reveal signatures of past pathogen exposure. Using immunosequencing, the study profiled T cell repertoires from some 670 subjects and related those repertoires to cytomegalovirus serostatus. Besides the first cohort of 550 to 750 subjects, a separate validation cohort made up of roughly 130 different subjects was used. The study combined high-throughput TCR immunosequencing, statistical association of individual TCRs with disease status, and machine learning to predict cytomegalovirus infection status. A later analysis re-analyzed previously published TCR beta repertoires from approximately 670 donors and added high-resolution HLA genotyping to study TCR occurrence patterns. Rather than using new phenotypic data, the later analysis identified candidate immune exposures from TCR beta sequences and from how often those sequences occurred across donors. An earlier analysis of roughly 600 of the donors used high-throughput TCR beta sequencing to judge whether each TCR beta V gene segment behaved as functional or pseudogenic. Donor age, sex, ethnicity and CMV serostatus were compiled alongside the repertoire data. In a later genetic analysis, genome-wide SNP genotypes for about three fifths of the roughly 670 donors were used, and that subset was treated as a discovery cohort. Every discovery cohort repertoire had been produced on one sequencing platform. HLA typing covered class I and class II loci at four-digit resolution. The number of typed donors differed by locus: about 620-630 for A, B, C, DRB1 and DQB1; 500 to 550 for DQA1; 606 for DPA1; and around 490 for DPB1. Five DR-DQ haplotypes were treated as single units for association and clustering because of strong linkage in the cohort. Among about 390 genotyped donors of the cohort, an average of approximately 230,000 unique TCR beta nucleotide sequences were sequenced per donor, roughly 20% of them non-productive. What the research found in general, with its limitations: The 87-base-pair reads could not distinguish some IMGT-functional V segments, including TRBV6-2 and TRBV6-3, so those segments were excluded. In a later analysis, most CMV-associated TCR beta chains were found to appear HLA-restricted, with HLA associations seemingly driven largely by CMV exposure. In a later genetic analysis, a missense DCLRE1C variant was associated with V-gene and J-gene trimming of TCR beta chains, and the association was replicated in an independent cohort. In this cohort, only TCR beta chains were sequenced, and detectable features were limited by the absence of alpha or paired-chain data. In a later genetic analysis, fewer N-insertions in productive TCRs were reported among donors in an Asian-associated ancestry cluster than the 666-donor mean. Across donors, most TCR sequences were observed very rarely, whereas some public TCRs were present in many individuals. The sequencing pipeline was judged likely to have produced a cluster of highly shared sequence variants as a technical artifact. It was suggested by the authors that the approach could potentially be generalized to other disease states and immunological phenotypes. A further reported finding was that TCR beta sequences accurately predicted the HLA-A and HLA-B alleles for most subjects in the first cohort. Cytomegalovirus status was reported to be diagnosed by the classifier with high specificity and sensitivity in both the original and validation cohorts. Because counts were too low, seventeen rarely observed V segments, including chromosome 9 orphons, were left out of the earlier analysis of approximately 500 of the donors. Roughly uniform sequencing depth across donors was assumed in presence/absence analyses, although this assumption may not hold. The study listed 150 to 200 TCR beta chains as associated with cytomegalovirus. When HLA alleles, especially DR and DQ, strongly co-occurred, TCR associations were difficult to assign to individual alleles. In a later analysis, around 17,000 TCR beta sequences were associated with specific HLA alleles at a false discovery rate of 0.05. An earlier analysis of approximately 500 of the donors showed that most TCR beta V segments appeared in productive rearrangements either about 90% or about 30% of the time, which broadly matched IMGT annotations. Three of the identified cytomegalovirus-associated TCR beta chains were confirmed in vitro to be specific for cytomegalovirus antigens. In a later analysis, HLA-associated TCR beta chains showed more clonal expansion and lower generation probabilities than non-associated chains that were equally common. Correlated functional status among segregating V segments might reflect linkage disequilibrium, but an unknown experimental factor could not be ruled out. Immune exposure information for the cohort was limited to CMV serostatus. According to a later analysis, TCR association rates differed among HLA loci, with DRB1 alleles showing the most associated TCRs and HLA-C alleles showing the fewest. In a later analysis, several top co-occurrence clusters were reported to appear linked to parvovirus B19, influenza, CMV and Epstein-Barr virus. Because HLA typing was unavailable for some donors at each locus, only the typed subset was used in association tests.

The library was generated by the immunoSEQ multiplex PCR assay. The multiplex PCR relied on a mix of 60 forward primers for TCR Vbeta segments and 13 reverse primers for TCR Jbeta segments. A multiplex PCR assay on genomic DNA amplified the CDR3 region of rearranged TCR beta genes. The Illumina HiSeq System was used to sequence the amplified TCR beta libraries as 87-base-pair reads. As for how the authors treated the data: A later analysis tallied around 80 million unique TCR beta chains across the 550 to 850 repertoires, and about 12 million of those chains were shared by two or more donors. A nearest-neighbor algorithm error-corrected the raw reads and collapsed the reads into unique sequences, merging closely related sequences to remove PCR and sequencing errors. CDR3 sequences were aligned to IMGT reference sequences to assign V, D and J gene segments. For a sequence to be retained, a match of at least six nucleotides to both a V gene segment and a J gene segment was required. A rearrangement was called productive if the CDR3 had no stop codons and remained in frame with V and J, and every other rearrangement was called non-productive. Following IMGT convention, CDR3 was defined as the stretch from the second conserved V-encoded cysteine up to the conserved J-encoded phenylalanine. The earlier analysis of 500 to 750 of the donors excluded any sequence lacking an unambiguous match to a single V gene segment. An earlier analysis of a few hundred of the donors called V segments functional above 56.7% productive rearrangements and segregating when the between-donor standard deviation exceeded 5%. To diagnose cytomegalovirus status from the catalog of TCR beta chain sequences, a statistical classification framework was built. In a later analysis, TCR nucleotide sequences were compared against IMGT/GENE-DB human TR gene sequences so that V and J genes could be assigned. A later analysis assigned CDR3 sequences and most-parsimonious VDJ recombination scenarios with the TCRdist pipeline. In a later analysis, each TCR beta chain was defined by its CDR3 amino acid sequence together with its V-gene family, and reads lacking a unique V-gene family were excluded. In a later analysis, fewer than 650 highly shared, low-generation-probability nucleotide sequences were removed to address suspected cross-contamination and a sequencing artifact. A later analysis calculated a clonal expansion index for each public chain from normalized within-repertoire ranks of inferred template counts. Generation probabilities in a later analysis came from a VDJ recombination model fitted to out-of-frame rearrangements, and those results were checked against IGoR. In a later analysis, hypergeometric tests were used to score TCR-TCR, TCR-HLA and TCR-CMV co-occurrence, with a repertoire-size bias correction applied to TCR pairs. To estimate false discovery rates, a later analysis permuted the HLA or CMV assignments 20 times. In a later analysis, co-occurring TCRs were grouped with DBSCAN, and TCRdist sequence similarity was added when clustering was performed within HLA-allele-positive subsets. Repertoires with fewer than 30,000 or more than 120,000 public chains, plus five repertoires with anomalous nucleotide sharing, were excluded from co-occurrence clustering. Entries here come from immuneACCESS through TCRdb and include only in-frame sequences with V and J called. Some clones fail to appear in such tables; in the studies checked, an unresolved V gene covers under half of the shortfall, and the cause of the remainder is unknown. That table is the source of V, J and clone size, and D and trimming were worked out from the DNA. The table for this sample lists about 120,000 clones; about 83% of them were counted only once. The ten most abundant clones make up less than 3% of the sample.

In total, roughly 710 healthy bone marrow donors made up the cohort. At the time of sampling, every cohort member was nominally healthy, though immune exposures that went unrecorded were likely present. The donor was CMV seropositive and was included in the group of about 290 seropositive cohort members. A peripheral blood sample was collected from each donor, and TCR beta sequencing was performed on peripheral blood mononuclear cells. The Qiagen DNeasy Blood Extraction Kit was used to extract genomic DNA from the blood cell samples. The table lists this clone with a count of one. The specificity of this receptor is unknown. Qualities for individual bases were not recorded, and no much larger clone is one base off. The CDR3 starts with the cysteine, ends with the phenylalanine, and has 15 residues. Only the CDR3 part of the read is kept: 45 bases, read in frame from the first base. CDR1 and CDR2 are read off the germline V gene as ENHRY and SYGVKD. V is trimmed back by 3 bases and J by 0 bases, and the junction contains 3 bases that no gene match accounts for.

The chain is assembled from TRBV10-3 and TRBJ1-1; the central 8 bases match TRBD1. This clonotype originated in a woman in her forties in good health and CMV-seropositive. The sample comprised PBMCs. The DNA sequence is given as TGTGCCATCAGTGACGCGGGACAGGTGAACACTGAAGCTTTCTTT. This encodes CAISDAGQVNTEAFF.